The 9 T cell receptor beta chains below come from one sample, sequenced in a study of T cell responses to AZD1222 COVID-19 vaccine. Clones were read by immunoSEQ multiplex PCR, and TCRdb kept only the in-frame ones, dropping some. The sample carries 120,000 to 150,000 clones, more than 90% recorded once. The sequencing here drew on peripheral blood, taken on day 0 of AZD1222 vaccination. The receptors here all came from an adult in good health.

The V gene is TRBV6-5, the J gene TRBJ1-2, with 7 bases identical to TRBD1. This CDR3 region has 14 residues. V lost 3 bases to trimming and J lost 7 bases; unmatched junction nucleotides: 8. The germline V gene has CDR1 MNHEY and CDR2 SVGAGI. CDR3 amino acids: CASSYYGTDPGYTF. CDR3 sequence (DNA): TGTGCCAGCAGTTATTACGGGACAGATCCTGGCTACACCTTC.

The CDR3 loop is CASSDTSTDTQYF. For the CDR3, the DNA is TGTGCCAGCAGTGACACATCCACAGATACGCAGTATTTT. The V call is TRBV6-4, the J call TRBJ2-3; no clear D gene. The CDR3 spans 13 residues. Germline values: CDR1 MRHNA, CDR2 SNTAGT. Trimming removed 2 bases from V and 2 bases from J, with 5 bases in between.

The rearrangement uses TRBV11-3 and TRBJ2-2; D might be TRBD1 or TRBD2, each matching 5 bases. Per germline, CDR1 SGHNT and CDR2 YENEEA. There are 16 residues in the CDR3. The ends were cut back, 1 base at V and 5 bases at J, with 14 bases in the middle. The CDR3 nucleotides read TGTGCCAGCAGCTTAGTAGGGACCAGTCGGACCGGGGAGCTGTTTTTT. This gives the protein CASSLVGTSRTGELFF.

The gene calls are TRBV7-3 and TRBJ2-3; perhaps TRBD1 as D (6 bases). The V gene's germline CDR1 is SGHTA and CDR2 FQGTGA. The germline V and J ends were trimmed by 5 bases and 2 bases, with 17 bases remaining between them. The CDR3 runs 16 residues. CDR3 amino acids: CASSPEQGPNTDTQYF. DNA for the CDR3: TGTGCCAGCAGCCCAGAACAGGGACCAAACACAGATACGCAGTATTTT.

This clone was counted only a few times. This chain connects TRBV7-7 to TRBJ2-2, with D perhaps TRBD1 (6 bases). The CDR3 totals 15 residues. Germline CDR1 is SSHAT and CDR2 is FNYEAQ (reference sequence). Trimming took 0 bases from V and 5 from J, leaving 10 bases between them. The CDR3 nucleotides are TGTGCCAGCAGCTTAGCGACGACAGGAACCGGGGAGCTGTTTTTT. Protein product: CASSLATTGTGELFF.

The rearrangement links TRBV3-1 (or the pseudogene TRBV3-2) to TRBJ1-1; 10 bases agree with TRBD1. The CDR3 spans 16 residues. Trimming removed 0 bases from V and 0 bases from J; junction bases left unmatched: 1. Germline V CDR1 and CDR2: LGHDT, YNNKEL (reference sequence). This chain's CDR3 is CASSQDGTGVNTEAFF. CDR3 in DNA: TGTGCCAGCAGCCAAGACGGGACAGGGGTGAACACTGAAGCTTTCTTT.

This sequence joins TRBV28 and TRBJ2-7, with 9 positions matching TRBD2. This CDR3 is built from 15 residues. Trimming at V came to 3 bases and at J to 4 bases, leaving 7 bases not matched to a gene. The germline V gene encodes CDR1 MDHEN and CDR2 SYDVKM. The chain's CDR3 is CASSFGGRAAYEQYF. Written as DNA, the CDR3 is TGTGCCAGCAGTTTCGGCGGGAGGGCGGCGTACGAGCAGTACTTC. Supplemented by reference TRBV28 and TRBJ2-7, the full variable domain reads DVKVTQSSRYLVKRTGEKVFLECVQDMDHENMFWYRQDPGLGLRLIYFSYDVKMKEKGDIPEGYSVSREKKERFSLILESASTNQTSMYLCASSFGGRAAYEQYFGPGTRLTVT.

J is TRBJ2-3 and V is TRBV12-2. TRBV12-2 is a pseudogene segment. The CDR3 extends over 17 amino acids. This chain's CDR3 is CASRLGSSHPRADTQYF. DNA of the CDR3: TGTGCAAGTCGCTTAGGAAGTAGCCACCCTAGGGCAGATACGCAGTATTTT.

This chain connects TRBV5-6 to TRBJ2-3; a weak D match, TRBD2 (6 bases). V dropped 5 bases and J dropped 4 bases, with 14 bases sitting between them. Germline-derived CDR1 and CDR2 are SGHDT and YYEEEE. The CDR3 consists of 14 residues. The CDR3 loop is CASRADGSADTQYF. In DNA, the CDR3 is TGTGCCAGCAGAGCAGACGGGAGCGCAGATACGCAGTATTTT.